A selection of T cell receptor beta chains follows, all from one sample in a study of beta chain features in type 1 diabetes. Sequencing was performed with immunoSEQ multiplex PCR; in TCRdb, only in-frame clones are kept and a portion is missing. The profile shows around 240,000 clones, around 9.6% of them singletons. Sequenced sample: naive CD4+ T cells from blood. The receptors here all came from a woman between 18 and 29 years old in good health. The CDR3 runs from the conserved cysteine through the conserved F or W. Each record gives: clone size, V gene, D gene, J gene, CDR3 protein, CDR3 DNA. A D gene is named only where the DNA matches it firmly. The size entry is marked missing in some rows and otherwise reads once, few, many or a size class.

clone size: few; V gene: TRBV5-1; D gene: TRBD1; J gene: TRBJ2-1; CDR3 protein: CASSSDRVYNEQFF; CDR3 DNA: TGCGCCAGCAGTTCGGACAGGGTCTACAATGAGCAGTTCTTC
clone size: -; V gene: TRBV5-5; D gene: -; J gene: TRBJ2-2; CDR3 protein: CASSRIQANTGELFF; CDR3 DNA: TGTGCCAGCAGCCGAATACAAGCGAACACCGGGGAGCTGTTTTTT
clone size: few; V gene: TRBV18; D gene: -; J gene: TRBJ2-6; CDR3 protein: CASSRWQRSSGANVLTF; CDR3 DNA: TGTGCCAGCTCACGATGGCAGCGATCCTCTGGGGCCAACGTCCTGACTTTC
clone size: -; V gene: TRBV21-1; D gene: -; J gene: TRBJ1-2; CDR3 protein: CASSKVPTPDRVRYGYTF; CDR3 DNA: TGTGCCAGCAGCAAAGTCCCCACCCCCGACAGGGTTAGATATGGCTACACCTTC
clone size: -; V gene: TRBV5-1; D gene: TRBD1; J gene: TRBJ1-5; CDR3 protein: CASSPGTGNSNQPQHF; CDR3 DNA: TGCGCCAGCAGTCCCGGGACAGGGAATAGCAATCAGCCCCAGCATTTT
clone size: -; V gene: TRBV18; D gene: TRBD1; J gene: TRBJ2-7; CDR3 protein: CASSPIRTGIADEQYF; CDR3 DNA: TGTGCCAGCTCACCGATAAGGACAGGGATCGCCGACGAGCAGTACTTC
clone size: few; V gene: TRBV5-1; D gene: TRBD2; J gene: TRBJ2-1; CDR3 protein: CASSESPSGTQADEQFF; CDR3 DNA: TGCGCCAGCAGCGAAAGCCCTAGCGGGACCCAAGCGGATGAGCAGTTCTTC
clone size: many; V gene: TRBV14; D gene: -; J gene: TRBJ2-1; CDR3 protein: CASSPKEWGATQFF; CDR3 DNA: TGTGCCAGCAGCCCTAAGGAGTGGGGAGCCACGCAGTTCTTC
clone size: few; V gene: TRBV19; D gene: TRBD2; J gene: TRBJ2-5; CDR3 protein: CASRGTSGNLPYNQETQYF; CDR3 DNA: TGTGCCAGTAGAGGTACTAGCGGGAACTTGCCATACAACCAAGAGACCCAGTACTTC
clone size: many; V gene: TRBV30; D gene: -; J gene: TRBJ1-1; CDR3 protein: CAWSADRGTEAFF; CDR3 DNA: TGTGCCTGGAGTGCCGACAGAGGCACTGAAGCTTTCTTT
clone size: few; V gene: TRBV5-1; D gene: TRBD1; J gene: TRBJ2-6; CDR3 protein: CASSSPDRAWSGANVLTF; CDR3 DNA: TGCGCCAGCAGCTCTCCGGACAGGGCATGGTCTGGGGCCAACGTCCTGACTTTC
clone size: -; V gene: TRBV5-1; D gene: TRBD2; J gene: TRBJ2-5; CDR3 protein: CASSLAGGQETQYF; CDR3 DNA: TGCGCCAGCAGCTTGGCGGGGGGCCAAGAGACCCAGTACTTC
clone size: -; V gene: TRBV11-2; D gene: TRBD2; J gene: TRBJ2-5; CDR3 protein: CASSVTSGSFETQYF; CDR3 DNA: TGTGCCAGCAGCGTTACTAGCGGGAGTTTTGAGACCCAGTACTTC
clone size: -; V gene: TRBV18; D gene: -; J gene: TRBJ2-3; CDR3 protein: CASSPLFRVQKADTQYF; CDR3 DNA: TGTGCCAGCTCACCACTGTTCCGGGTTCAGAAGGCAGATACGCAGTATTTT
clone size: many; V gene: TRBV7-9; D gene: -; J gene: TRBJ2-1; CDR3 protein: CASSPVGVEQFF; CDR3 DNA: TGTGCCAGCAGCCCGGTCGGGGTTGAGCAGTTCTTC
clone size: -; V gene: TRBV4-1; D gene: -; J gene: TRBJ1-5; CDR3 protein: CASSPLPTLLNQPQHF; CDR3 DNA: TGCGCCAGCAGCCCCCTTCCTACCCTCCTCAATCAGCCCCAGCATTTT
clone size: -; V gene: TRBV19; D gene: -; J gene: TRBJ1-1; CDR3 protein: CASSIHGGRNTEAFF; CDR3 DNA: TGTGCCAGTAGTATCCACGGAGGAAGGAACACTGAAGCTTTCTTT
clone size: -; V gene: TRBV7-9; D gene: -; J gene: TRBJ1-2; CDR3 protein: CASSSLVGYTF; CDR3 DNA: TGTGCCAGCAGCTCATTAGTTGGCTACACCTTC
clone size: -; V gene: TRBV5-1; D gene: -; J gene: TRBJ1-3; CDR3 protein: CASSLTNSGNTIYF; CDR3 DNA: TGCGCCAGCAGCTTGACTAACTCTGGAAACACCATATATTTT
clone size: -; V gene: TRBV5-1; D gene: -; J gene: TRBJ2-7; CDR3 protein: CASSPPGYYSYEQYF; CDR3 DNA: TGCGCCAGCAGTCCTCCGGGATACTATTCCTACGAGCAGTACTTC
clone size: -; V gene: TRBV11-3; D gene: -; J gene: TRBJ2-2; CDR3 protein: CASSLVRNTGELFF; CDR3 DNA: TGTGCCAGCAGCTTAGTGCGGAACACCGGGGAGCTGTTTTTT
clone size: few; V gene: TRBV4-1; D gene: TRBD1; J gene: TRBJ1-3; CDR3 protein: CASSQAPGQAPSGNTIYF; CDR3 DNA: TGCGCCAGCAGCCAAGCTCCGGGACAGGCACCCTCTGGAAACACCATATATTTT
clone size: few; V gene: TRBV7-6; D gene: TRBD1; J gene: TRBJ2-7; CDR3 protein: CASSLGDRAPYEQYF; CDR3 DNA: TGTGCCAGCAGCTTAGGGGACAGGGCCCCCTACGAGCAGTACTTC
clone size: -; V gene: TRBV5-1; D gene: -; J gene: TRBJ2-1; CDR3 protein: CASSTDYDNEQFF; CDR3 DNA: TGCGCCAGCAGTACTGACTATGACAATGAGCAGTTCTTC
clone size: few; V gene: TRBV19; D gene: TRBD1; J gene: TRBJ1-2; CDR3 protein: CASTGGNDYGYTF; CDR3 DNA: TGTGCCAGTACAGGGGGGAACGACTATGGCTACACCTTC
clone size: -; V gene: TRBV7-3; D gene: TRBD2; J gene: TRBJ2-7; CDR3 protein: CASSFSGGGASEQYF; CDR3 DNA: TGTGCCAGCAGCTTTAGCGGGGGGGGTGCTTCCGAGCAGTACTTC
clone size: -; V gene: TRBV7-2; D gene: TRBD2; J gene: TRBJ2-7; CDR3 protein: CASSPYRGRALDEQYF; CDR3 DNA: TGTGCCAGCAGCCCCTACCGCGGGAGGGCCCTAGACGAGCAGTACTTC
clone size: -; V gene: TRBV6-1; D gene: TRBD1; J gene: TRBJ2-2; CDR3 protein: CASRGQGANTGELFF; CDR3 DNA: TGTGCCAGCAGAGGACAGGGGGCGAACACCGGGGAGCTGTTTTTT
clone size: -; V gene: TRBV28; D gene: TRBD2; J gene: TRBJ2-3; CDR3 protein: CASSLGGTNAQYF; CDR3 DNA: TGTGCCAGCAGTTTAGGCGGGACTAACGCGCAGTATTTT
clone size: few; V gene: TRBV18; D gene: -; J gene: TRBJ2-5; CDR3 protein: CASSQTTGGETQYF; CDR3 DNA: TGTGCCAGCTCACAAACGACGGGTGGGGAGACCCAGTACTTC
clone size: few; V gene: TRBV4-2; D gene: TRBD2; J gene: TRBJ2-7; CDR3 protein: CASSREGLSYEQYF; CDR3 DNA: TGTGCCAGCAGCAGGGAGGGTCTCTCCTACGAGCAGTACTTC
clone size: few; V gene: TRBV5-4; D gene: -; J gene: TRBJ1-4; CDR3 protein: CASSLGREREKLFF; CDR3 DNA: TGTGCCAGCAGCTTGGGCAGGGAACGCGAAAAACTGTTTTTT
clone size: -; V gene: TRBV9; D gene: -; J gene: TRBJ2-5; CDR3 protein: CASSVELGEVGQETQYF; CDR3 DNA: TGTGCCAGCAGCGTTGAGTTAGGGGAGGTTGGCCAAGAGACCCAGTACTTC
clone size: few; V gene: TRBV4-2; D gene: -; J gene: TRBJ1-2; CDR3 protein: CASSQDITGQTYGYTF; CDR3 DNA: TGTGCCAGCAGCCAAGATATTACAGGACAAACCTATGGCTACACCTTC
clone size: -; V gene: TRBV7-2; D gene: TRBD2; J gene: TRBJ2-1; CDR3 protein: CASTQAPGLGYNEQFF; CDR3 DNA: TGTGCCAGCACTCAAGCGCCGGGACTAGGTTACAATGAGCAGTTCTTC
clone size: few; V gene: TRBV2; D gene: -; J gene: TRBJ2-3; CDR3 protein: CASSEGGADTQYF; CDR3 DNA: TGTGCCAGCAGTGAAGGAGGAGCGGATACGCAGTATTTT
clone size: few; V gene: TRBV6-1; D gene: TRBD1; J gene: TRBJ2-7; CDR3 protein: CASRDRGSQEQYF; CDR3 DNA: TGTGCCAGCCGGGACAGGGGGTCTCAAGAGCAGTACTTC
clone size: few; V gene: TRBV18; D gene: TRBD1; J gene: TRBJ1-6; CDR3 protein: CASSPGTGVSPLHF; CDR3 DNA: TGTGCCAGCTCACCCGGGACAGGGGTTTCACCCCTCCACTTT
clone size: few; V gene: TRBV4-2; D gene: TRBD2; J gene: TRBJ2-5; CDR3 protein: CASSQARTSGIQETQYF; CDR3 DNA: TGTGCCAGCAGCCAAGCCAGGACTAGCGGGATACAAGAGACCCAGTACTTC
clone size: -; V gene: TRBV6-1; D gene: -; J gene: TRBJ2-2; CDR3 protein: CASSDYTGELFF; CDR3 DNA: TGTGCCAGCAGTGACTACACCGGGGAGCTGTTTTTT
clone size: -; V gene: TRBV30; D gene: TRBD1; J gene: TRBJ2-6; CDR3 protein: CACGDRGRSGANVLTF; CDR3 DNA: TGTGCCTGCGGGGACAGGGGACGCTCAGGGGCCAACGTCCTGACTTTC
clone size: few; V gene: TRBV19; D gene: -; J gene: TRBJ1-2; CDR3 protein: CASSIPPGNGYTF; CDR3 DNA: TGTGCCAGTAGTATTCCCCCAGGGAATGGCTACACCTTC
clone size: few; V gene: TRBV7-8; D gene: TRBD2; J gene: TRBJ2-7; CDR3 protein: CASSLLGTSRPYEQYF; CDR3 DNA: TGTGCCAGCAGCTTACTTGGGACTAGCAGGCCCTACGAGCAGTACTTC
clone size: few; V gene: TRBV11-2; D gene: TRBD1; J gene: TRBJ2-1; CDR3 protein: CASSSPGQGGNEQFF; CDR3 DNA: TGTGCCAGCAGCTCGCCGGGACAGGGTGGGAATGAGCAGTTCTTC
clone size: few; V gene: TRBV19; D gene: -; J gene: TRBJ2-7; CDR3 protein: CASRPGGSYEQYF; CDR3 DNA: TGTGCCAGTAGGCCAGGGGGGTCCTACGAGCAGTACTTC
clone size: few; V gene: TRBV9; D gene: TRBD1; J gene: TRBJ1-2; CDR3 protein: CASSGDRGDYGYTF; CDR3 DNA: TGTGCCAGCAGCGGGGACAGGGGGGACTATGGCTACACCTTC
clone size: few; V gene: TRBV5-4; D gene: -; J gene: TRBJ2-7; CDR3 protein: CASSLEAGLSYEQYF; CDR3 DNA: TGTGCCAGCAGCTTGGAGGCGGGACTCTCCTACGAGCAGTACTTC
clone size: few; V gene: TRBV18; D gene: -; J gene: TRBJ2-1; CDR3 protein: CASSRLTDVAFNEQFF; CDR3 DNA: TGTGCCAGCTCACGCCTCACGGATGTAGCGTTCAATGAGCAGTTCTTC
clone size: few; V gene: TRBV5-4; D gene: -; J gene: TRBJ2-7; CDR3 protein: CASRDTPYEQYF; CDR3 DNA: TGTGCCAGCAGGGACACGCCCTACGAGCAGTACTTC
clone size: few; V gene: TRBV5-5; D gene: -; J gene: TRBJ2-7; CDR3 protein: CASSLGTLTYEQYF; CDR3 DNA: TGTGCCAGCAGCTTGGGGACATTGACCTACGAGCAGTACTTC
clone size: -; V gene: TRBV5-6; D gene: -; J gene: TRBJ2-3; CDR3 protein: CASRGTSTDTQYF; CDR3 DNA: TGTGCCAGCAGGGGGACTAGCACAGATACGCAGTATTTT
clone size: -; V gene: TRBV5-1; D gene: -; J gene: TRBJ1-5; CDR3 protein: CASSFGGVAGNQPQHF; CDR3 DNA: TGCGCCAGCAGCTTCGGGGGGGTTGCAGGCAATCAGCCCCAGCATTTT
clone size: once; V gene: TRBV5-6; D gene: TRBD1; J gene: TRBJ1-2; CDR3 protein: CASSQDRIYGYTF; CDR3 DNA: TGTGCCAGCAGCCAGGACAGGATCTATGGCTACACCTTC